This TCR beta chain is from a study of OX40 agonist ivuxolimab in advanced cancers. In the study overall: It was ivuxolimab, an agonistic anti-OX40 (CD134) antibody, that patients were treated with. Patients in dose escalation had liver, melanoma, kidney or head and neck cancers. Whole-study findings and limits: CD8+ T cells averaged more expanded clones than CD4+.

The CDR3 runs to 14 residues. The V and J ends lost 7 bases and 5 bases, in that order; junction bases with no gene match: 10. Germline CDR1 reads MNHEY; CDR2 reads SVGAGI. Autoimmune disease history or systemic immunosuppression led to patients being barred. Concerning this clone itself: Its antigen remains unknown.

Assay used: immunoSEQ multiplex PCR; TCRdb lists only in-frame clones, some missing. Here the sample spans around 68,000 clones, 80% to 95% being singletons. This sequence was found in an adult with an advanced solid tumor such as melanoma, head and neck, liver or kidney cancer. V is TRBV6-5 and J is TRBJ2-5, with TRBD2 identical over 7 bases. The sample consisted of CD4+ or CD8+ T cells sorted from blood, taken in a trial of the OX40 agonist ivuxolimab. The CDR3, as DNA: TGTGCCAGCACTGGGCCGGGGGGAAGGGAGACCCAGTACTTC. This codes for CASTGPGGRETQYF.